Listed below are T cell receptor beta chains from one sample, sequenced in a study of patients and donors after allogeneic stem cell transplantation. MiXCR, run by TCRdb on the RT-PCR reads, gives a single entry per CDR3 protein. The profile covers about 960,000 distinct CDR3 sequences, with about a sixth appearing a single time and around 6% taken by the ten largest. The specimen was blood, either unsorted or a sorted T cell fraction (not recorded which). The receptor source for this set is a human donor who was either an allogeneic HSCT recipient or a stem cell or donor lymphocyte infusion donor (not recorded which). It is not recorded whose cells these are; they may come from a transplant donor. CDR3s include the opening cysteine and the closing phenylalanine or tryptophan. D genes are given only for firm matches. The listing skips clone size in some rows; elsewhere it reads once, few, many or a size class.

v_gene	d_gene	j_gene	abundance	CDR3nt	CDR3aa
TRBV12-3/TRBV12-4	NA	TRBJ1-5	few	TGTGCCAGCAGTTTAGGTGGGGGTAGAGGCAATCAGCCCCAGCATTTT	CASSLGGGRGNQPQHF
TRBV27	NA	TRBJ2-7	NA	TGTGCCAGCAGTCCCTCCGCCTTACCCTACGAGCAGTACTTC	CASSPSALPYEQYF
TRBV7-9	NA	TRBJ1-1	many	TGTGCCAGCAGCTTAGAGGGTGCCACTGAAGCTTTCTTT	CASSLEGATEAFF
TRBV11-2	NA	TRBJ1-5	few	TGTGCCAGCAGCTCAGAAGGCCGTGGCAATCAGCCCCAGCATTTT	CASSSEGRGNQPQHF
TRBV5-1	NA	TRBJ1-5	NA	TGCGCCAGCAGCCCGCTGGGGGGGCCTAATCAGCCCCAGCATTTT	CASSPLGGPNQPQHF
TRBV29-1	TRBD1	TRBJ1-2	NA	TGCAGCGAATTGGGACAGCCCCAGAGCTATGGCTACACCTTC	CSELGQPQSYGYTF
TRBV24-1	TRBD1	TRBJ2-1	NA	TGTGCCACCAGTGCCGGGACAGGGGCGGCGCGGGGCTCCTACAATGAGCAGTTCTTC	CATSAGTGAARGSYNEQFF
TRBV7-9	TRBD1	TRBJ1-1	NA	TGTGCCAGCAGCTTAGGTCAGGGGGCCTACACTGAAGCTTTCTTT	CASSLGQGAYTEAFF
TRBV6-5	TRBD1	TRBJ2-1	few	TGTGCCAGCAGTTCCAGGGACAGGGGCCCGCGAAATGAGCAGTTCTTC	CASSSRDRGPRNEQFF
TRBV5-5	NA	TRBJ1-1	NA	TGTGCCAGCAGCTTTGACGTAAAAGGCAGGAACACTGAAGCTTTCTTT	CASSFDVKGRNTEAFF
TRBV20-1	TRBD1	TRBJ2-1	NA	TGCAGTGCTAGAGCCATGACAGGGAGCTCCTACAATGAGCAGTTCTTC	CSARAMTGSSYNEQFF
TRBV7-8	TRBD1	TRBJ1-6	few	TGTGCCAGCAGCACACGGACAGGGAGGGGTAATTCACCCCTCCACTTT	CASSTRTGRGNSPLHF
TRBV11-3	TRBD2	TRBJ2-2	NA	TGTGCCAGCAGCTTCCCGACGGGGGGTGGCACCGGGGAGCTGTTTTTT	CASSFPTGGGTGELFF
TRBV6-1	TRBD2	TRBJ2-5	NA	TGTGCCAGCACCCAACTGCCCCTCGCGGGAGTTGGAGAGACCCAGTACTTC	CASTQLPLAGVGETQYF
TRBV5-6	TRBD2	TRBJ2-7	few	TGTGCCAGCAGCTTGGCACTAGCGGGAGGGCCTAGAATGTACGAGCAGTACTTC	CASSLALAGGPRMYEQYF
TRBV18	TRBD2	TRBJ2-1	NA	TGTGCCAGCTCACCCCTAAGGGGCACGTCGGGGGGCTACAATGAGCAGTTCTTC	CASSPLRGTSGGYNEQFF
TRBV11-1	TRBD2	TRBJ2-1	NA	TGTGCCAGCAGTCAAGAGAGCGGGGGGGACAATGAGCAGTTCTTC	CASSQESGGDNEQFF
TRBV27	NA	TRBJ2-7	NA	TGTGCCAGCAGTTTGACTTGGGGGTACGAGCAGTACTTC	CASSLTWGYEQYF
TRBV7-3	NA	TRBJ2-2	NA	TGTGCCAGCAGCTTAAACAGGGCAGGGGTGACCGGGGAGCTGTTTTTT	CASSLNRAGVTGELFF
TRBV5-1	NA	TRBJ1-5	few	TGCGCCAGCAGCTTGCTCGGGGGACAGCCCCAGCATTTT	CASSLLGGQPQHF
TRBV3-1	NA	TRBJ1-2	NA	TGTGCCAGCAGCCAATTCACTGGCTACACCTTC	CASSQFTGYTF
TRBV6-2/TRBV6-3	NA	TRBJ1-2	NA	TGTGCCAGCGAAGAAAACACAGGGTTTTATGGCTACACCTTC	CASEENTGFYGYTF
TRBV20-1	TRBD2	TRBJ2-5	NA	TGCAGTGCTAGAGTAGTAGCGGGACAAGAGACCCAGTACTTC	CSARVVAGQETQYF
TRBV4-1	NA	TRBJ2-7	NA	TGCGCCAGCAGCCAAGATCTAAGACTCGCGTTTAGGCAGTACTTC	CASSQDLRLAFRQYF
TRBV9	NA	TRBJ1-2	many	TGTGCCAGCAGCGTAGCTGTAGGCAGGGCAGATAGGGGCTATGGCTACACCTTC	CASSVAVGRADRGYGYTF
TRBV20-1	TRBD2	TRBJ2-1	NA	TGCAGTGCTAGAGAGTATCGTGGACTAGCGGACGTCAATGAGCAGTTCTTC	CSAREYRGLADVNEQFF
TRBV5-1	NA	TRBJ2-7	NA	TGCGCCAGCAGCCCAGTTTTTGGCGAGCAGTACTTC	CASSPVFGEQYF
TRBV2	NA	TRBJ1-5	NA	TGTGCCAGTTATGGTGGCCGTGGGCCCCAGCATTTT	CASYGGRGPQHF
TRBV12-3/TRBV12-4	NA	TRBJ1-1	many	TGTGCCAGCAGCCCGGAGAGAAACACTGAAGCTTTCTTT	CASSPERNTEAFF
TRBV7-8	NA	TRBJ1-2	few	TGTGCCAGCAGCTTAAGTGGGAGGGACCGCCAACTTTTCTATGGCTACACCTTC	CASSLSGRDRQLFYGYTF
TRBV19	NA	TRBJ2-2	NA	TGTGCCAGTAGTGGGAAATCCGGGGAGCTGTTTTTT	CASSGKSGELFF
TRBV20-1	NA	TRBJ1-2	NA	TGCAGTGCTACCGGACAGCTGAACTCCTATGGCTACACCTTC	CSATGQLNSYGYTF